This T cell receptor (beta chain) was recovered during a study of T cell responses to AZD1222 COVID-19 vaccine. V gave up 4 bases and J gave up 2 bases, with 12 bases separating them. The CDR3 has 15 amino acids. Per germline, CDR1 MNHEY and CDR2 SVGAGI. Sequencing used immunoSEQ multiplex PCR; TCRdb keeps in-frame clones, though not all of them. The repertoire holds 100,000 to 140,000 clones, with about 90% as singletons. The chain employs TRBV6-5 and TRBJ2-1; TRBD2 might be the D (6 bases). Specimen: peripheral blood, collected 28 days after the second AZD1222 dose. This receptor was taken from an adult who received the AZD1222 COVID-19 vaccine. The CDR3 spells CASSLMLAPYNEQFF. CDR3 bases: TGTGCCAGCAGTTTGATGCTAGCGCCCTACAATGAGCAGTTCTTC.